This entry is about one T cell receptor (beta chain). V trimming: 6 bases; J trimming: 6 bases; junction bases outside the gene matches: 9. Per the germline V gene, CDR1 is MDHEN and CDR2 is SYDVKM. The CDR3 spans 15 residues. This sample is drawn from a study of blood T cell repertoires in COVID-19. As for the study in general: Whether acute or convalescent, the COVID-19 samples came from the United States, Italy and Spain. From T cells, B-cell-depleted T cells, or PBMCs came the material, which was cDNA or gDNA.

Methods used by the authors: Reference gene primer amplification in the assay estimated nucleated cell counts. The protocol was immunoSEQ multiplex PCR, while the TCRdb copy is restricted to in-frame clones and leaves out a portion. Clonal size and the V and J genes are those of that table, whereas D and trimming came from the DNA. Of 190,000 or so clones detected, roughly nine tenths appear once; the ten largest clones hold approximately 6.7%. The sequenced sample consisted of peripheral blood. The V call is TRBV28, the J call TRBJ1-4; TRBD1 matches at 8 bases. The TCR originated in a man in his forties with acute or convalescent COVID-19. CDR3 residues: CASSPDRGRDEKLFF. The CDR3 DNA reads TGTGCCAGCAGCCCTGACAGGGGAAGAGATGAAAAACTGTTTTTT.